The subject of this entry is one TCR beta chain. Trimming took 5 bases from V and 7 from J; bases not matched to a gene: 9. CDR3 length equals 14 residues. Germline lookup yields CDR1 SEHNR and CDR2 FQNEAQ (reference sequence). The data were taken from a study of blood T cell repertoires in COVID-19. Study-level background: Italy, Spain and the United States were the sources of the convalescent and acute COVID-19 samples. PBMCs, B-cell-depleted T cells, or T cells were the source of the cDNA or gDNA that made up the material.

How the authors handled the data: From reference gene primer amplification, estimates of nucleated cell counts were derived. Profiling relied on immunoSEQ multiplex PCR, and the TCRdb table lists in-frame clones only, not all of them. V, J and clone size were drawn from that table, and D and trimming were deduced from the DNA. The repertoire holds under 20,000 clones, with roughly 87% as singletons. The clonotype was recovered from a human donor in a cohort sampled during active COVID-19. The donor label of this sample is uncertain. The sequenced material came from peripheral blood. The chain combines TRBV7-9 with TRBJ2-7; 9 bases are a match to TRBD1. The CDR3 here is CASSPRDRVWEQYF. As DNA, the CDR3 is TGTGCCAGCAGCCCTAGGGACAGGGTATGGGAGCAGTACTTC.